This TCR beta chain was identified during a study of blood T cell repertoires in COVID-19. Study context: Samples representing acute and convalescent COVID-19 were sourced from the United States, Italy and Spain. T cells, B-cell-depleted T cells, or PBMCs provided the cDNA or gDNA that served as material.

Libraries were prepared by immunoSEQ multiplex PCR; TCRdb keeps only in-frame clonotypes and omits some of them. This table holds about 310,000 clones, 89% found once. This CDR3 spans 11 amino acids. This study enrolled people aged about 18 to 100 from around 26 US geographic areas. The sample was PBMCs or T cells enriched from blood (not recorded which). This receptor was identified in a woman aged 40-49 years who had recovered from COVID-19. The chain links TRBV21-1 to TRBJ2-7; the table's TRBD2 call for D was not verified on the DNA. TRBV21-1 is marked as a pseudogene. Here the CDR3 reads CASPNRDEQYF. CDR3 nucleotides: TGTGCCAGCCCCAACCGGGACGAGCAGTACTTC.